Each of the 22 T cell receptor beta chains below was sequenced from the same sample in a study of blood T cells in healthy people across ages. The second PCR ran roughly 7 to 11 cycles with a sample-barcoded 5' primer and J-beta primers. TCRdb redid the calling of the 5' RACE reads with MiXCR, one entry per CDR3 protein. The table lists 870,000 or so distinct CDR3 sequences, roughly 26% of them singletons. Sequencing was performed on blood. These receptors all stem from a woman older than 75 in good health.

This clonotype was seen more than once but under ten times. The genes are TRBV12-3 or TRBV12-4 and TRBJ2-7, with D perhaps given as TRBD1 or TRBD2 (5 bases each). The CDR3 has 12 amino acids. V shed 5 bases and J shed 7 bases, with 12 bases lying between them. The CDR3 protein is CASSMGTGEQYF. DNA for the CDR3: TGTGCCAGCAGTATGGGGACGGGGGAGCAGTACTTC.

The chain employs TRBV12-3 or TRBV12-4 and TRBJ1-3; 8 positions match TRBD1. V was pared by 1 base and J by 0 bases, with 2 bases of the junction left unmatched. This CDR3 region has 16 residues. Written as DNA, the CDR3 is TGTGCCAGCAGTTTAGGGACAGGGTACTCTGGAAACACCATATATTTT. Its translation is CASSLGTGYSGNTIYF.

This clonotype was observed a handful of times. V gene TRBV20-1 combines with J gene TRBJ2-5, with 7 bases fitting TRBD1. The CDR3 totals 13 residues. V gave up 5 bases and J gave up 5 bases; unmatched junction bases: 8. Germline V gene sequence: CDR1 DFQATT, CDR2 SNEGSKA (reference sequence). Here the CDR3 reads CSALSTGKETQYF. CDR3 nucleotides: TGCAGTGCTCTCTCGACAGGGAAGGAGACCCAGTACTTC.

This clonotype has at least ten counts. This chain uses TRBV27 with TRBJ2-7; 8 bases are a match to TRBD1. There are 14 residues in the CDR3. CDR1 MNHEY and CDR2 SMNVEV come from the germline V gene (reference sequence). V trimming: 5 bases; J trimming: 4 bases; junction bases outside the gene matches: 7. In DNA, the CDR3 is TGTGCCAGCAGTCCCCAGGGGGCGAGGTACGAGCAGTACTTC. Translating it yields CASSPQGARYEQYF.

The chain links TRBV4-1 to TRBJ2-1; 8 nucleotides agree with TRBD1. In germline, CDR1 is MGHRA, CDR2 YSYEKL. The CDR3 contains 16 residues. J was trimmed by 3 bases and V by 2 bases; bases with no gene match: 6. This CDR3 is CASSQQPGGNYNEQFF. CDR3 bases: TGCGCCAGCAGCCAACAGCCAGGGGGCAACTACAATGAGCAGTTCTTC.

As concerns this clonotype: It may be a read error: a sequence one base away is much more abundant. This rearrangement joins TRBV5-6 to TRBJ2-1; 11 bases map to TRBD2. CDR1 SGHDT and CDR2 YYEEEE come from the germline V gene. The CDR3 is 14 amino acids. Here the CDR3 DNA reads TGTGCCGGCAGCTTTAGCGGGGGGGCTCGTGAGCAGTTCTTC. This translates into CAGSFSGGAREQFF.

V usage is TRBV5-4 and J usage is TRBJ2-3; 7 bases map to TRBD2. Germline loops: CDR1 SGHNT, CDR2 YYREEE (reference sequence). Unmatched junction bases numbered 8, after V lost 4 bases and J lost 0 bases. The CDR3 covers 16 residues. The CDR3 region has the DNA TGTGCCAGCAGCGTCCAGCGGGGTGAGAGCACAGATACGCAGTATTTT. The encoded protein is CASSVQRGESTDTQYF.

The chain joins TRBV10-3 to TRBJ2-2; 7 bases map to TRBD2. Per the germline V gene, CDR1 is ENHRY and CDR2 is SYGVKD. CDR3 length: 16 amino acids. V lost 3 bases, J lost 5 bases, and 9 bases stayed unmatched. The CDR3 nucleotides are TGTGCCATCAGTGATCCGACGGGAGGATGGACCGGGGAGCTGTTTTTT. This translates into CAISDPTGGWTGELFF.

The sample holds a few counts of this clonotype. The chain has TRBV18 and TRBJ2-4; no reliable D call. The J call is in doubt because the DNA end fits TRBJ2-7 better. Germline V gene data show CDR1 as KGHSH and CDR2 as LQKENI. This CDR3 comprises 12 residues. CDR3 sequence: CASSPPGHEQYF. Written as DNA, the CDR3 is TGTGCCAGCTCACCACCGGGCCACGAGCAGTACTTC.

This chain connects TRBV7-8 to TRBJ2-5; 8 nucleotides line up with TRBD1. Per the germline V gene, CDR1 is SGHVS and CDR2 is FQNEAQ. The CDR3 consists of 16 residues. J lost 1 base, V lost 7 bases, and 11 bases had no gene match. The CDR3 sequence: CASIWSPTGVQETQYF. The CDR3 nucleotides are TGTGCCAGCATCTGGTCCCCGACAGGGGTCCAAGAGACCCAGTACTTC.

This sequence joins TRBV7-8 and TRBJ1-1, with TRBD1 as a possible D gene (5 bases). This CDR3 has 16 amino acids. Germline V CDR1 and CDR2: SGHVS, FQNEAQ. Trimming took off 5 bases at V and 1 base at J, with 17 bases between the two ends. CDR3 in amino acids: CASSPRTGTANTEAFF. CDR3 nucleotide sequence: TGTGCCAGCAGCCCTAGAACCGGGACGGCGAACACTGAAGCTTTCTTT.

This clonotype was observed many times. Written as DNA, the CDR3 is TGCAGTGCACAGGGATGGGGCTCGACAGATACGCAGTATTTT. It is translated as CSAQGWGSTDTQYF. V is TRBV20-1 and J is TRBJ2-3, with a weak D call TRBD1 (6 bases). This CDR3 has 14 residues. From germline, CDR1 is DFQATT and CDR2 SNEGSKA (reference sequence). V dropped 6 bases and J dropped 3 bases, with 16 bases sitting between them.

This clonotype was seen repeatedly, ten times or more. The gene calls are TRBV14 and TRBJ2-3, with 7 bases matching TRBD2. The CDR3 extends over 17 amino acids. Trimming cost V 1 base and J 3 bases; bases outside gene matches: 10. The germline V gene encodes CDR1 SGHDN and CDR2 FVKESK. CDR3 coding DNA: TGTGCCAGCAGCCAAGGATTAGCGGGTATGCGAACAGATACGCAGTATTTT. Protein sequence: CASSQGLAGMRTDTQYF.

This clonotype was found a few times. V is TRBV6-5 and J is TRBJ1-4; no reliable D call. V gave up 6 bases and J gave up 5 bases, with 16 bases separating them. The CDR3 runs 15 residues. CDR1 and CDR2 (germline): MNHEY, SVGAGI. The CDR3 sequence is CASSHRTRQNEKLFF. In nucleotides, the CDR3 is TGTGCCAGCAGCCATAGGACGCGCCAAAATGAAAAACTGTTTTTT.

This clonotype was detected ten times or more. The chain employs TRBV5-1 and TRBJ2-1, with D uncertain. CDR3 length equals 14 residues. Germline V gene data show CDR1 as SGHRS and CDR2 as YFSETQ. The V end lost 5 bases, the J end lost 3 bases, and 12 bases lay between the germline ends. The CDR3 sequence is CASRAGDFYNEQFF. CDR3 nucleotides: TGCGCCAGCAGAGCTGGAGATTTCTACAATGAGCAGTTCTTC.

This clonotype has only a few counts. The V gene is TRBV30, the J gene TRBJ1-6; D possibly corresponds to TRBD1 (6 bases). Germline assignment: CDR1 GTSNPN and CDR2 SVGIG (reference sequence). Trimming pared 2 bases from V and 8 bases from J, leaving 19 bases between. The CDR3 length is 16 residues. CDR3 in DNA: TGTGCCTGGAGTCTTGAGGGACACCCGTTGTATTCACCCCTCCACTTT. Its translation is CAWSLEGHPLYSPLHF.

This clonotype was counted at least ten times. The rearrangement joins TRBV20-1 to TRBJ2-1, with TRBD1 matching 7 bases. Germline V CDR1 and CDR2: DFQATT, SNEGSKA (reference sequence). This CDR3 contains 16 residues. V gave up 2 bases and J gave up 1 base; unmatched junction bases: 8. This CDR3 reads CSARSRQGWSYNEQFF. The CDR3 DNA is TGCAGTGCTAGATCCAGACAGGGTTGGTCCTACAATGAGCAGTTCTTC.

This clonotype was detected many times. This chain links TRBV20-1 with TRBJ2-3; 7 bases fit TRBD2. Trimming cost V 5 bases and J 6 bases; bases outside gene matches: 8. CDR3 length equals 13 residues. The germline gives CDR1 DFQATT, CDR2 SNEGSKA (reference sequence). In DNA form, the CDR3 reads TGCAGTGCTTTCGCCGGGGGGAAGGATACGCAGTATTTT. Its protein is CSAFAGGKDTQYF.

Note on this clonotype: The junction does not match germline at one end; this may be a read error. V is TRBV30 and J is TRBJ1-4; D not resolved. The V gene's germline CDR1 is GTSNPN and CDR2 SVGIG (reference sequence). The CDR3 is 13 amino acids. The CDR3 sequence is CVWSLAGSEKLFF. The CDR3 DNA reads TGTGTCTGGAGCCTAGCCGGGAGTGAAAAACTGTTTTTT.

As regards this clonotype: A much larger clonotype is one base distant, so this may be a read error. The gene calls are TRBV12-3 or TRBV12-4 and TRBJ2-7, with D possibly matching TRBD1 (5 bases). This CDR3 spans 11 amino acids. V was shortened by 6 bases and J by 9 bases, with 12 bases between the two germline ends. The CDR3 region is CASSRALGQYF. The CDR3 nucleotides are TGTGCCAGCAGCAGGGCGCTAGGGCAGTACTTC.

Only a few counts were recorded for this clonotype. One base away lies a much larger clone, so this may be a sequencing read error. The chain is built from TRBV5-5 and TRBJ2-5; 8 bases match TRBD2. V dropped 2 bases and J dropped 11; count of bases not matched to a gene: 11. CDR1 is SGHKS, CDR2 YYEKEE, per germline (reference sequence). The CDR3 length is 14 residues. The CDR3 region is CASSLRGGRNEQYF. CDR3 nucleotides: TGTGCCAGCAGCTTACGGGGGGGCCGGAATGAGCAGTACTTC.

In this sample, this clonotype turned up many times. This sequence joins TRBV18 and TRBJ2-5; the D is unclear. This CDR3 has 15 amino acids. CDR1 and CDR2 from the germline V gene are KGHSH and LQKENI. Trimming removed 3 bases from V and 3 bases from J, with 14 bases in between. The CDR3 region is CASSPLSSPKETQYF. The CDR3 DNA sequence: TGTGCCAGCTCACCTCTGAGCAGCCCAAAAGAGACCCAGTACTTC.